The rows below give T cell receptor beta chains drawn from one sample of a study of CD8 T cells in Susac syndrome. TCRdb processed the immunoSEQ multiplex PCR reads anew with MiXCR; each CDR3 protein has one entry. In the table there are roughly 140,000 distinct CDR3 sequences, 90% to 95% of which are singletons. The sample comprised CD4+ T cells from PBMCs. All receptors come from a human donor with Susac syndrome. The CDR3 runs from the conserved cysteine through the conserved F or W.

v_call,cdr3_aa
TRBV7-7,CASSLGRAVGETQYF
TRBV12-3/TRBV12-4,CASSLSGGRIDQPQHF
TRBV20-1,CSARRGAEETQYF
TRBV12-3/TRBV12-4,CASSPSGAAHYTF
TRBV12-3/TRBV12-4,CASSAGTSYEQYF
TRBV9,CASSAPELAGVTGELFF
TRBV24-1,CATSKDNYGYTF
TRBV6-5,CASRKTLYGYTF
TRBV20-1,CSARDSGVGASETQYF
TRBV5-4,CASSLQGVSTGELFF
TRBV6-4,CASIIEGRYQPQHF
TRBV19,CASNLRGGNQPQHF
TRBV7-2,CASRKLAGETQYF
TRBV24-1,CATVEAPQHF
TRBV11-2,CASNPSQGGPEAFF
TRBV10-3,CAISDHLSDNEQFF
TRBV4-1,CASSQVGYQPQHF
TRBV12-3/TRBV12-4,CASSPPIGLAGGNEQFF
TRBV4-1,CASSRGHPNTGELFF
TRBV29-1,CSVDSRGQGGPPGYTF
TRBV20-1,CSATIQGRSYNEQFF
TRBV7-6,CASSPASYEQYF
TRBV21-1,CASSKAPGEDGYTF
TRBV11-2,CASSSLITQGRGETQYF
TRBV29-1,CSVEDLPNYGYTF
TRBV7-9,CASSLVDYGYTF
TRBV15,CATSRDTSGETQYF
TRBV12-3/TRBV12-4,CASSLTRDSEKLFF
TRBV20-1,CSANQEMETQYF
TRBV3-1,CASSQDVPRSTDTQYF
TRBV20-1,CSASLPARTEAFF
TRBV20-1,CSARRGEEAFF
TRBV5-4,CASSLGGRGGNEQFF
TRBV3-1,CASSFTGEQYF
TRBV4-3,CASSQAAGYEQYF
TRBV4-2,CASSRGPGQGSYEQYF
TRBV7-6,CASSLQGGSYNEQFF
TRBV18,CASSPDRGSYEQYF
TRBV7-6,CASSFGGGEQYF
TRBV5-1,CASSPGPPNTEAFF
TRBV5-1,CASSLQGQSTEAFF
TRBV11-2,CASSLRNGGLYEQFF
TRBV12-3/TRBV12-4,CASTTSGGFETQYF
TRBV6-6,CASKAEYEQYF